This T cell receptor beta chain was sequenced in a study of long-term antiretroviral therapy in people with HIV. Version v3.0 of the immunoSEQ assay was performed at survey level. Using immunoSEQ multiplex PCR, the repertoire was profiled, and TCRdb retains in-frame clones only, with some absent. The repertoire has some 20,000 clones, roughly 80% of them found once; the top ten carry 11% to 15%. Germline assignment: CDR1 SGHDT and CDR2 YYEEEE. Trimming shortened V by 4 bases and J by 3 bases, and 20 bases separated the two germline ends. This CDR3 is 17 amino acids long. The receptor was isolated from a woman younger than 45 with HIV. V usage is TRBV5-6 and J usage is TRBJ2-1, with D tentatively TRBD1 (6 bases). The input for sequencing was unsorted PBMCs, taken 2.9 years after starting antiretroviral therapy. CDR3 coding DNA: TGTGCCAGCAGCACCTCCTGGATCCGGGACAACTACAATGAGCAGTTCTTC. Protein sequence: CASSTSWIRDNYNEQFF.